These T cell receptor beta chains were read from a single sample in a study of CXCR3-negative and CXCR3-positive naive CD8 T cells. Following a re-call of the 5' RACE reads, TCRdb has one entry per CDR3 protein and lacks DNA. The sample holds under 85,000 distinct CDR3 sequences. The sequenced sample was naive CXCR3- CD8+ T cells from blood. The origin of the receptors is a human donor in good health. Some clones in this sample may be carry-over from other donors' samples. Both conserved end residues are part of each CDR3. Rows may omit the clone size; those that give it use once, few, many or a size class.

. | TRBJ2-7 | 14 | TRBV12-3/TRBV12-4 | CASSPIAGSYEQYF
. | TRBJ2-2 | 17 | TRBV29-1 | CSARGGLAGDRTGELFF
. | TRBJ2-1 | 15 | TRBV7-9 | CASGRLSGPYNEQFF
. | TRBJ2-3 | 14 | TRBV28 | CASSGGASTDTQYF
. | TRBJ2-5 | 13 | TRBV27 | CASSLHSQETQYF
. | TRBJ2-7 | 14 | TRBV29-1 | CSVEGGGGHGEQYF
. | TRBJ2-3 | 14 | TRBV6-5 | CASSLSGEADTQYF
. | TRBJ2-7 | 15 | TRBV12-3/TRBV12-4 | CASSLAGDGAYEQYF
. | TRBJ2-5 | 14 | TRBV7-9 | CASSFRTGQETQYF
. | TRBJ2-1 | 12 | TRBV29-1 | CSAFVMFNEQFF
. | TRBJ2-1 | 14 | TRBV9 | CASSLATSYNEQFF
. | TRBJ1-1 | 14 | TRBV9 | CASSVKGSGTEAFF
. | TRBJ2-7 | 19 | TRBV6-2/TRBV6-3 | CASSYYGPSGGRSSYEQYF
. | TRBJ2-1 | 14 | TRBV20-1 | CSAISGGALNEQFF
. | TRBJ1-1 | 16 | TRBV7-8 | CASSLQTGAGYTEAFF
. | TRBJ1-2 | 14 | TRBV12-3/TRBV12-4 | CASSLTAGGYGYTF
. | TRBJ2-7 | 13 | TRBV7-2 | CASSLEVAYEQYF
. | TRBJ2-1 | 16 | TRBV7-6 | CASSQRTGSSQDEQFF
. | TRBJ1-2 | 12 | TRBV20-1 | CSAHQGNYGYTF
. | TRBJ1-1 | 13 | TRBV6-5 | CASSYGGFAEAFF
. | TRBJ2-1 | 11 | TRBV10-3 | CVAGRPGEQFF
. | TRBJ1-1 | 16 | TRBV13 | CASSYHLDSLNTEAFF
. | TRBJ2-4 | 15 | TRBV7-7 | CASSLKTSAKNIQYF
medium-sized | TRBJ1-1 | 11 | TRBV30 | CAWSVGSEAFF
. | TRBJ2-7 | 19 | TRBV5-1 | CASSLAVREEGPFPYEQYF
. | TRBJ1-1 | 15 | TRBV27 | CASSLFGGANTEAFF
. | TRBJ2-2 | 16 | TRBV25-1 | CASSARGGADTGELFF
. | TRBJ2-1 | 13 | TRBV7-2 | CASSLGTLNEQFF
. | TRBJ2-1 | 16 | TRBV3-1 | CASSPGLPDRYNEQFF
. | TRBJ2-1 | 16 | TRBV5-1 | CASGGQTSGDYNEQFF
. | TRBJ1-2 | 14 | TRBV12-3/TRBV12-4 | CASSLPGHNDGYTF
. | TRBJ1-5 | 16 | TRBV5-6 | CASSLRRGFMNQPQHF
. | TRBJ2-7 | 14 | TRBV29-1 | CSVGGHTETYEQYF
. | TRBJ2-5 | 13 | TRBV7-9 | CAIRRGGQETQYF
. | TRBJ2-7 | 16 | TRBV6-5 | CASSHRTGLLPYEQYF
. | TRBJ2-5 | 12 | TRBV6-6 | CASTGRGETQYF